The next 6 T cell receptor beta chains were all read from a single sample in a study of blood T cell repertoires in COVID-19. Method: immunoSEQ multiplex PCR; TCRdb's copy keeps in-frame clones and lacks some. The data contain under 100,000 clones, roughly 90% of them singletons. Sequencing input: peripheral blood. These receptors were collected from a woman in her seventies with acute or convalescent COVID-19.

This clone occurred once. The chain carries TRBV5-1 and TRBJ2-3; 10 bases align to TRBD2. This CDR3 comprises 16 residues. Germline trimming cut 1 base from V and 2 bases from J; bases unmatched to any gene: 4. Germline CDR1 is SGHRS and CDR2 is YFSETQ. The CDR3 sequence is CASSLSSGGNTDTQYF. CDR3 nucleotides: TGCGCCAGCAGCTTGAGTAGCGGGGGGAACACAGATACGCAGTATTTT. Complete variable domain (other parts from reference TRBV5-1 and TRBJ2-3): KAGVTQTPRYLIKTRGQQVTLSCSPISGHRSVSWYQQTPGQGLQFLFEYFSETQRNKGNFPGRFSGRQFSNSRSEMNVSTLELGDSALYLCASSLSSGGNTDTQYFGPGTRLTVL.

This clone was seen just once. The chain has TRBV7-2 and TRBJ1-5; perhaps TRBD1 as D (6 bases). Deletions cut 2 bases from V and 0 bases from J, with 14 bases between. Per the germline V gene, CDR1 is SGHTA and CDR2 is FQGNSA. The CDR3 has 17 amino acids. The CDR3 DNA sequence: TGTGCCAGCAGCTTACACACGACAGGTTATAGCAATCAGCCCCAGCATTTT. This translates into CASSLHTTGYSNQPQHF.

The J gene is TRBJ2-7, the V gene TRBV2; 7 positions match TRBD1. J gave up 3 bases and V 8 bases, and 4 bases lay outside the gene matches. The germline CDR1 and CDR2 sequences are SNHLY and FYNNEI. CDR3 size: 12 residues. Here the CDR3 reads CASGGQYYEQYF. The CDR3 coding sequence is TGTGCCAGCGGGGGACAGTACTACGAGCAGTACTTC.

The V gene is TRBV28, the J gene TRBJ1-2; D is possibly TRBD1 (6 bases). CDR3 length: 14 amino acids. Trimming removed 9 bases from V and 5 bases from J, with 19 bases in between. The germline gives CDR1 MDHEN, CDR2 SYDVKM. The CDR3 DNA reads as TGTGCCAGTACGATCGGGACACCGGAATATGGCTACACCTTC. This gives the protein CASTIGTPEYGYTF.

This chain connects TRBV7-2 to TRBJ1-5; D is perhaps TRBD1 (5 bases). The ends were cut back, 7 bases at V and 9 bases at J, with 10 bases in the middle. The germline CDR1 and CDR2 sequences are SGHTA and FQGNSA. The CDR3 contains 11 residues. The CDR3 sequence is CASTRGGPQHF. The DNA of the CDR3 is TGTGCCAGCACCCGGGGGGGGCCCCAGCATTTT.

This rearrangement joins TRBV7-9 to TRBJ1-6; 7 positions match TRBD1. The germline CDR1 and CDR2 sequences are SEHNR and FQNEAQ (reference sequence). This CDR3 is built from 14 residues. Trimming at V came to 3 bases and at J to 8 bases, leaving 4 bases not matched to a gene. DNA for the CDR3: TGTGCCAGCAGCTTGGGACAGAAGTATTCACCCCTCCACTTT. It specifies CASSLGQKYSPLHF. The variable domain in full, with the rest retrieved from reference TRBV7-9 and TRBJ1-6, is DTGVSQNPRHKITKRGQNVTFRCDPISEHNRLYWYRQTLGQGPEFLTYFQNEAQLEKSRLLSDRFSAERPKGSFSTLEIQRTEQGDSAMYLCASSLGQKYSPLHFGNGTRLTVT.